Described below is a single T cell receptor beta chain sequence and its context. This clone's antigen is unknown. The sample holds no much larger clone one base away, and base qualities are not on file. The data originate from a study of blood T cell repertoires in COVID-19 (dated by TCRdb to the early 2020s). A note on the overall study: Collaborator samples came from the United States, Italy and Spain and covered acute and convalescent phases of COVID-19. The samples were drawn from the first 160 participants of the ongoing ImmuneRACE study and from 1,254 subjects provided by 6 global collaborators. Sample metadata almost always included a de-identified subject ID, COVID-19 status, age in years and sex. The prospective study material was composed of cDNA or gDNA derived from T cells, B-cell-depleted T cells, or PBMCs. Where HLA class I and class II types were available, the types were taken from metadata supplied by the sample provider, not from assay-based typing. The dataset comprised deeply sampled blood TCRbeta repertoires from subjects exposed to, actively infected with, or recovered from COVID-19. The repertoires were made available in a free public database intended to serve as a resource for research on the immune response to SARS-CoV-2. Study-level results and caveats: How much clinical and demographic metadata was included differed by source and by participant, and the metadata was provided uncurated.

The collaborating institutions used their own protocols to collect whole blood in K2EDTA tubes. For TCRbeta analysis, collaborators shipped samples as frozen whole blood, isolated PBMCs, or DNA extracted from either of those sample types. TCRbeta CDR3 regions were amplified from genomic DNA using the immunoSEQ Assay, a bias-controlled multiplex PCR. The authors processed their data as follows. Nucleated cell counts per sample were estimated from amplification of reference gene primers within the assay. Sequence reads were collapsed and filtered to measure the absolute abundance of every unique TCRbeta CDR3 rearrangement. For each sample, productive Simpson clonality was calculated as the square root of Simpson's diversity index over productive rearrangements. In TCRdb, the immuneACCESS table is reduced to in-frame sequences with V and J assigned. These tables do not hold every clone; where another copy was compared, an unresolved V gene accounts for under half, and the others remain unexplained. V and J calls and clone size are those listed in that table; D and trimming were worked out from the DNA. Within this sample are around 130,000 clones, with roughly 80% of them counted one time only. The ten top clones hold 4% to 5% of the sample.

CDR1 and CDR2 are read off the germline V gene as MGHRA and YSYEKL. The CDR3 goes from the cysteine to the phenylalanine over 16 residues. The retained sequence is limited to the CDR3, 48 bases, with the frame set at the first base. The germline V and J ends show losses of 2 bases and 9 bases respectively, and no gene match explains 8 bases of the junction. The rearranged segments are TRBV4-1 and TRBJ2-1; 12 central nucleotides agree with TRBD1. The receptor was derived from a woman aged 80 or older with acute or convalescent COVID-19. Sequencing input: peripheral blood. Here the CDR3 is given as CASSQMPGQGAGEQFF. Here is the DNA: TGCGCCAGCAGCCAAATGCCGGGACAGGGGGCTGGTGAGCAGTTCTTC.